This T cell receptor beta chain derives from a study of cytomegalovirus exposure and HLA in healthy donors (TCRdb year 2017). Regarding the complete study: In an earlier analysis of 450 to 750 of the donors, approximately 300 Gb of sequence data and 90 million to 120 million unique TCR beta sequences from approximately 180 million T cells were reported. The later analysis used no new phenotypic data to find candidate immune exposures, relying instead on TCR beta sequences and their occurrence across donors. High-throughput TCR immunosequencing, statistical association of individual TCRs with disease status, and machine learning were combined to predict cytomegalovirus infection status. Along with the roughly 670-subject first cohort, a separate validation cohort of around 120 different subjects was used. In a later genetic analysis, genome-wide SNP genotypes for about 55% of the roughly 670 donors were used, and that subset was treated as a discovery cohort. Roughly five DR-DQ haplotypes were treated as single units for association and clustering because of strong linkage in the cohort. An earlier analysis of several hundred of the donors used high-throughput TCR beta sequencing to judge whether each TCR beta V gene segment behaved as functional or pseudogenic. Among roughly 370 genotyped donors of the cohort, an average of roughly 240,000 unique TCR beta nucleotide sequences were sequenced per donor, roughly 20% of them non-productive. The study aimed to test whether cataloging public T cell receptors could reveal signatures of past pathogen exposure. An early release covering 550 to 700 HLA-typed donors comprised 300 to 350 gigabases of sequencing data and roughly 85 million unique TCR sequences. Alongside the repertoire data, information on donor age, sex, ethnicity and CMV serostatus was compiled. Every repertoire in the discovery cohort had been generated on one and the same sequencing platform. The T cell repertoires of 550 to 850 subjects were profiled by immunosequencing and related to cytomegalovirus serostatus. A later analysis re-examined previously published TCR beta repertoires from over 500 donors and added high-resolution HLA genotyping to investigate patterns of TCR occurrence. Typing coverage differed by locus: A, B, C, DRB1 and DQB1 were typed in roughly 620-630 donors, DQA1 in 522, DPA1 in some 610, and DPB1 in around 440. HLA typing included class I and class II loci at four-digit resolution. Among the roughly 370 genotyped donors, under 90% belonged to the genetic ancestry cluster associated with self-reported Caucasian donors.

In total, roughly 710 healthy bone marrow donors made up the cohort. Cohort members were all nominally healthy when sampled, although unrecorded immune exposures were likely present. CMV serostatus was recorded as positive for 289 and negative for about 50% of the 666 cohort members, whereas no CMV serostatus was recorded for the donor in question. A peripheral blood sample was provided by each donor, and peripheral blood mononuclear cells were used for TCR beta sequencing. Genomic DNA was extracted from the blood cell samples with the Qiagen DNeasy Blood Extraction Kit. A distance of 9 bases separates the germline ends of V and J, which lose 4 bases and 5 bases respectively. The CDR3, from cysteine to phenylalanine, totals 12 residues. Kept here is only the CDR3 DNA, which spans 36 bases and is read in frame from base 1. The germline V gene encodes CDR1 SQVTM and CDR2 ANQGSEA. In the case of this clone: The specificity of this receptor is unknown. No per-base quality is available; no much larger clone lies one base away. Other DNA sequences in this sample translate to the same CDR3.

The library was produced with the immunoSEQ multiplex PCR assay. For the multiplex PCR, a mixture combining 60 forward primers for TCR Vbeta segments and 13 reverse primers for TCR Jbeta segments was used. Amplification of the CDR3 region of rearranged TCR beta genes was performed with a multiplex PCR assay on genomic DNA. The amplified TCR beta libraries were sequenced on the Illumina HiSeq System as 87-base-pair reads. In the original analysis: In a later analysis, tens of millions of unique TCR beta chains were counted across the roughly 700 repertoires, and around 10 million of these chains were shared by at least two donors. A nearest-neighbor algorithm error-corrected the raw reads and collapsed the reads into unique sequences, merging closely related sequences to remove PCR and sequencing errors. To assign V, D and J gene segments, CDR3 sequences were aligned to IMGT reference sequences. Each retained sequence needed at least a six-nucleotide match to both a V gene segment and a J gene segment. Rearrangements were classified as productive when the CDR3 lacked stop codons and remained in frame with V and J, and all other rearrangements were classified as non-productive. Following IMGT convention, CDR3 was defined as the stretch from the second conserved V-encoded cysteine to the conserved J-encoded phenylalanine. In an earlier analysis of around 600 of the donors, sequences lacking an unambiguous match to a single V gene segment were excluded. An earlier analysis of 587 of the donors called V segments functional above 56.7% productive rearrangements and segregating when the between-donor standard deviation exceeded 5%. A statistical classification framework was developed to diagnose cytomegalovirus status using the catalog of TCR beta chain sequences. A later analysis assigned V and J genes by comparing TCR nucleotide sequences with IMGT/GENE-DB human TR gene sequences. Using the TCRdist pipeline, a later analysis assigned CDR3 sequences along with most-parsimonious VDJ recombination scenarios. A later analysis defined each TCR beta chain by its CDR3 amino acid sequence plus V-gene family, and excluded reads lacking a unique V-gene family. A later analysis removed several hundred highly shared, low-generation-probability nucleotide sequences to deal with suspected cross-contamination and a sequencing artifact. For each public chain, a later analysis derived a clonal expansion index from normalized ranks of inferred template counts within each repertoire. Generation probabilities in a later analysis came from a VDJ recombination model fitted to out-of-frame rearrangements, and those results were checked against IGoR. Hypergeometric tests were used in a later analysis to score TCR-TCR, TCR-HLA and TCR-CMV co-occurrence, with a repertoire-size bias correction applied to the TCR pairs. False discovery rates were estimated in a later analysis by permuting HLA or CMV assignments 20 times. A later analysis grouped co-occurring TCRs with DBSCAN, adding TCRdist sequence similarity when clustering within HLA-allele-positive subsets. Repertoires with fewer than 30,000 or more than 120,000 public chains were left out of co-occurrence clustering, as were about five repertoires with anomalous nucleotide sharing. Drawn from immuneACCESS, this table holds only the in-frame rearrangements with V and J called that TCRdb kept. Clones are partly lost; checked studies trace under half to an unresolved V gene and leave the rest unexplained. V, J and clone size reflect that table, while D and trimming were determined from the DNA. This sample comprises roughly 130,000 clones, about four fifths of them detected only once. Approximately 1% of the sample goes to the ten largest clones.

Study-level results and caveats: While some public TCRs were present in many individuals, most TCR sequences turned up only very rarely across donors. The presence/absence analyses assumed that sequencing depth was roughly uniform across donors, and that assumption may not be true. In vitro tests confirmed that a few of the cytomegalovirus-associated TCR beta chains recognize cytomegalovirus antigens. When HLA alleles, especially DR and DQ, strongly co-occurred, attributing TCR associations to individual alleles was difficult. In a later analysis, several top co-occurrence clusters were reported to appear linked to parvovirus B19, influenza, CMV and Epstein-Barr virus. An association between a missense DCLRE1C variant and V-gene and J-gene trimming of TCR beta chains was found in a later genetic analysis and replicated in an independent cohort. In a later analysis, TCR association rates were found to vary across HLA loci, with the most associated TCRs seen for DRB1 alleles and the fewest for HLA-C alleles. In an earlier analysis of over 550 of the donors, most TCR beta V segments were observed in productive rearrangements about 87% or about 30% of the time, broadly matching IMGT annotations. In a later genetic analysis, fewer N-insertions in productive TCRs were reported among donors in an Asian-associated ancestry cluster than the 666-donor mean. A further reported finding was that TCR beta sequences accurately predicted the HLA-A and HLA-B alleles for most subjects in the first cohort. Linkage disequilibrium might explain the correlated functional status among segregating V segments, but an unknown experimental factor could not be ruled out. The classifier was reported to diagnose cytomegalovirus status with high specificity and sensitivity in both the original cohort and the validation cohort. Because HLA typing was missing for some donors at each locus, association tests included only the typed subset. Roughly 17 rarely observed V segments, including chromosome 9 orphons, were excluded from the earlier analysis of just under 600 of the donors because counts were too low. The authors suggested that the approach could potentially be generalized to other disease states and immunological phenotypes. The cohort was sequenced for TCR beta chains only, and without alpha or paired-chain data the features that could be detected were limited. At a false discovery rate of 0.05, a later analysis linked 16,951 TCR beta sequences to specific HLA alleles. For the cohort, immune exposure information was limited to CMV serostatus. The 87-base-pair reads could not distinguish some IMGT-functional V segments, including TRBV6-2 and TRBV6-3, so those segments were excluded. Compared with equally common non-associated chains, HLA-associated TCR beta chains in a later analysis were more clonally expanded and had lower generation probabilities. A total of 150 or so TCR beta chains were listed by the study as associated with cytomegalovirus. According to a later analysis, most CMV-associated TCR beta chains appeared to be HLA-restricted, and the HLA associations seemed to be driven largely by CMV exposure. A group of highly shared sequence variants was considered likely to be a technical artifact of the sequencing pipeline.

The chain employs TRBV29-1 and TRBJ1-5; TRBD1 is a possible D gene, resting on 5 matching bases. The sequenced sample consisted of PBMCs. This receptor was taken from a human donor in good health. DNA sequence: TGCAGCGTTGGGCAGGGCGATCAGCCCCAGCATTTT. Translation gives CSVGQGDQPQHF.